Below, 21 T cell receptor beta chains from the same sample are listed, as sequenced in a study of blood T cell repertoires in COVID-19. The data were produced by immunoSEQ multiplex PCR, yet TCRdb's version contains in-frame clones alone and is incomplete. The sample includes around 130,000 clones, about four fifths of them seen just once. Material: peripheral blood. These receptors came from a man aged 55-75 years with acute or convalescent COVID-19.

Concerning this clone itself: The identical CDR3 is also encoded by other nucleotide sequences in the sample. The chain has TRBV20-1 and TRBJ2-1; D call uncertain. This CDR3 comprises 11 residues. Trimming cost V 3 bases and J 5 bases, with 5 bases left between them. In germline, CDR1 is DFQATT, CDR2 SNEGSKA (reference sequence). The CDR3 coding sequence is TGCAGTGCTAGCGGTAACAATGAGCAGTTCTTC. It specifies CSASGNNEQFF.

This clone appeared once. The CDR3 loop is CATSDLLDREETQYF. Here the CDR3 DNA reads TGTGCCACCAGTGATTTGCTGGACAGGGAAGAGACCCAGTACTTC. The chain uses TRBV24-1 and TRBJ2-5, with 8 bases lining up with TRBD1. V trimming: 0 bases; J trimming: 3 bases; junction bases outside the gene matches: 2. The CDR3 sequence is 15 residues long. From germline, CDR1 is KGHDR and CDR2 SFDVKD.

The chain links TRBV27 to TRBJ2-3; 7 positions match TRBD1. The CDR3 loop spans 14 amino acids. The V and J ends lost 6 bases and 3 bases, in that order; junction bases with no gene match: 6. Germline loops: CDR1 MNHEY, CDR2 SMNVEV (reference sequence). The CDR3 region is CASRLDRVTDTQYF. The CDR3 DNA is TGTGCCAGCAGATTAGACAGGGTAACAGATACGCAGTATTTT.

The J gene is TRBJ2-7, the V gene TRBV28, with TRBD1 matching over 7 bases. Germline loops: CDR1 MDHEN, CDR2 SYDVKM. V lost 5 bases, J lost 5 bases, and 3 bases stayed unmatched. This CDR3 spans 12 amino acids. CDR3 loop: CASSDRVNEQYF. CDR3 DNA: TGTGCCAGCAGTGACAGGGTTAACGAGCAGTACTTC.

The CDR3 region is CASSPTGLSQPQHF. The DNA for the CDR3 is TGTGCCAGCAGCCCGACAGGATTAAGTCAGCCCCAGCATTTT. The genes are TRBV6-2 or TRBV6-3 and TRBJ1-5; D possibly corresponds to TRBD1 (6 bases). Trimming cost V 6 bases and J 6 bases, with 15 bases left between them. Germline V gives CDR1 MNHEY, CDR2 SVGEGT. CDR3 length equals 14 residues.

The chain employs TRBV24-1 and TRBJ2-3, with D perhaps TRBD2 (5 bases). The CDR3 runs to 16 residues. The V gene's germline CDR1 is KGHDR and CDR2 SFDVKD. The V end was cut by 5 bases, the J end by 2 bases, with 16 bases between. The CDR3 DNA is TGTGCCACCAGTGCCGGCGACGGGGTGCCCACAGATACGCAGTATTTT. The encoded protein is CATSAGDGVPTDTQYF.

The genes are TRBV9 and TRBJ2-3, with TRBD2 as a possible D gene (6 bases). Germline assignment: CDR1 SGDLS and CDR2 YYNGEE. This CDR3 region has 12 residues. Trimming took 4 bases from V and 6 from J, leaving 9 bases between them. This CDR3 reads CASSQGRDTQYF. CDR3 bases: TGTGCCAGCAGCCAAGGGAGGGATACGCAGTATTTT.

The chain recombines TRBV4-1 with TRBJ2-5; 8 bases fit TRBD2. The CDR3 is made up of 16 amino acids. Germline assignment: CDR1 MGHRA and CDR2 YSYEKL. V shed 1 base and J 2 bases; nucleotides not matched to a gene: 6. CDR3 bases: TGCGCCAGCAGCCAAGCCGGCGGGAGGTCACAAGAGACCCAGTACTTC. Translation gives CASSQAGGRSQETQYF.

The V gene is TRBV2, the J gene TRBJ2-3, with TRBD2 identical over 9 bases. The CDR3 has 18 residues. Trimming at V came to 4 bases and at J to 2 bases, leaving 13 bases not matched to a gene. Germline V CDR1 and CDR2: SNHLY, FYNNEI. This CDR3 is CASSVQPVSGGITDTQYF. The CDR3 coding sequence is TGTGCCAGCAGTGTCCAGCCGGTGAGCGGGGGGATCACAGATACGCAGTATTTT.

The chain is built from TRBV5-1 and TRBJ2-7, with 13 bases fitting TRBD2. The CDR3 loop spans 18 amino acids. V shed 0 bases and J 0 bases; nucleotides not matched to a gene: 6. In germline, CDR1 is SGHRS, CDR2 YFSETQ. CDR3 in amino acids: CASSLAGTSGMSSYEQYF. DNA of the CDR3: TGCGCCAGCAGCTTGGCCGGGACTAGCGGGATGAGCTCCTACGAGCAGTACTTC.

This rearrangement joins TRBV4-1 to TRBJ1-1; tentative D call: TRBD1 (5 bases). CDR1 MGHRA and CDR2 YSYEKL come from the germline V gene. V was shortened by 2 bases and J by 5 bases, with 12 bases between the two germline ends. The CDR3 contains 14 residues. CDR3 DNA: TGCGCCAGCAGCCAACAAACAGGTTGGACTGAAGCTTTCTTT. Residues: CASSQQTGWTEAFF.

This chain links TRBV7-2 with TRBJ1-2, with TRBD1 as a possible D gene (6 bases). The CDR3 sequence is 12 residues long. The V gene's germline CDR1 is SGHTA and CDR2 FQGNSA. Trimming removed 1 base at V and 8 bases at J, with 8 bases between. CDR3 amino acids: CASSLDRAGYTF. The CDR3, as DNA: TGTGCCAGCAGCTTAGACAGGGCGGGCTACACCTTC.

The chain is built from TRBV7-9 and TRBJ2-3; 11 bases match TRBD2. CDR1 and CDR2 (germline): SEHNR, FQNEAQ (reference sequence). Unmatched junction bases numbered 5, after V lost 1 base and J lost 2 bases. The CDR3 runs to 17 residues. Here the CDR3 DNA reads TGTGCCAGCAGCTTAGGACTAGCGGGGTCGTCCACAGATACGCAGTATTTT. Its translation is CASSLGLAGSSTDTQYF. The entire variable domain, with the rest obtained from reference TRBV7-9 and TRBJ2-3, is as follows: DTGVSQNPRHKITKRGQNVTFRCDPISEHNRLYWYRQTLGQGPEFLTYFQNEAQLEKSRLLSDRFSAERPKGSFSTLEIQRTEQGDSAMYLCASSLGLAGSSTDTQYFGPGTRLTVL.

The chain joins TRBV12-3 or TRBV12-4 to TRBJ2-5; D possibly corresponds to TRBD2 (6 bases). The CDR3 is 13 amino acids. Trimming stripped 4 bases from V and 5 bases from J, with 11 bases between. DNA for the CDR3: TGTGCCAGCAGTTCTTTCGGAGGGGAGACCCAGTACTTC. Its protein is CASSSFGGETQYF.

J is TRBJ2-7 and V is TRBV10-3; 9 nucleotides match TRBD1. Germline-derived CDR1 and CDR2 are ENHRY and SYGVKD. This CDR3 comprises 14 residues. Trimming took 1 base from V and 6 from J; bases not matched to a gene: 4. This chain's CDR3 is CAISELGTGSEQYF. The CDR3 bases are TGTGCCATCAGTGAGTTGGGGACAGGGAGCGAGCAGTACTTC.

This sequence joins TRBV29-1 and TRBJ1-1; TRBD1 aligns across 7 bases. The CDR3 is made up of 14 amino acids. Trimming removed 6 bases from V and 4 bases from J; junction bases left unmatched: 11. The germline CDR1 and CDR2 sequences are SQVTM and ANQGSEA. DNA of the CDR3: TGCAGCGTCCGGGACAGTCGATATGTCACTGAAGCTTTCTTT. This encodes CSVRDSRYVTEAFF.

The rearrangement joins TRBV24-1 to TRBJ2-7; D might be TRBD2 (5 bases). CDR3 size: 13 residues. The V and J ends lost 0 bases and 8 bases respectively, with 10 bases between them. CDR1 is KGHDR and CDR2 is SFDVKD in the germline V gene. CDR3 region: CATSDLPGGQQYF. The DNA of the CDR3 is TGTGCCACCAGTGATTTGCCAGGCGGGCAGCAGTACTTC.

V is TRBV7-3 and J is TRBJ2-6; the D gene is possibly TRBD1 (6 bases). Trimming stripped 6 bases from V and 4 bases from J, with 16 bases between. This CDR3 spans 16 amino acids. CDR1 and CDR2 (germline): SGHTA, FQGTGA. As DNA, the CDR3 is TGTGCCAGCAGTGCAGGTGGGGGACACGGGGCCAACGTCCTGACTTTC. It specifies CASSAGGGHGANVLTF. Variable domain in full (rest from reference TRBV7-3 and TRBJ2-6): GAGVSQTPSNKVTEKGKYVELRCDPISGHTALYWYRQSLGQGPEFLIYFQGTGAADDSGLPNDRFFAVRPEGSVSTLKIQRTERGDSAVYLCASSAGGGHGANVLTFGAGSRLTVL.

V is TRBV5-1 and J is TRBJ2-1; the match to TRBD2 covers 11 bases. Germline V gene lookup returns CDR1 SGHRS and CDR2 YFSETQ. This CDR3 contains 16 residues. V lost 4 bases to trimming and J lost 0 bases; unmatched junction nucleotides: 3. The CDR3 DNA is TGCGCCAGCAGCCCCACTAGCGGGGGCTCCTACAATGAGCAGTTCTTC. It translates to CASSPTSGGSYNEQFF.

The J gene is TRBJ2-5, the V gene TRBV3-1 (or the pseudogene TRBV3-2); D remains unclear. The ends were cut back, 1 base at V and 6 bases at J, with 6 bases in the middle. The CDR3 loop spans 12 amino acids. From germline, CDR1 is LGHDT and CDR2 YNNKEL (reference sequence). CDR3 DNA sequence: TGTGCCAGCAGCCAAGGGCGGCAGACCCAGTACTTC. This gives the protein CASSQGRQTQYF.

This clone occurred once. The chain has TRBV11-2 and TRBJ1-1; no clear D gene. The CDR3 is 15 amino acids. Trimming pared 0 bases from V and 4 bases from J, leaving 12 bases between. Looked up from germline, CDR1 is SGHAT and CDR2 is FQNNGV. The CDR3 is CASSLEGARGTEAFF. CDR3 bases: TGTGCCAGCAGCTTAGAGGGTGCCAGAGGCACTGAAGCTTTCTTT.